This TCR beta chain was sequenced in a study of vaccination effects on CD4 cells after COVID-19. Study information: Each person got two doses of an mRNA SARS-CoV-2 vaccine, BNT162b2 or mRNA-1273. Broader study findings: There was marked clonal contraction among infection- and vaccine-induced clones late after vaccination.

This clone was detected a few times. Its antigen remains unidentified. Sequencing used immunoSEQ multiplex PCR; TCRdb keeps in-frame clones, though not all of them. In the table there are 28,000 or so clones, approximately 72% of which are singletons. Under the ViraFEST assay, PBMC were stimulated with viral peptide pools so that antigen-specific CD4+ T cells expanded. Sequencing was performed afterwards. Researchers isolated CD4+ T cells once less than 13 days of culture had elapsed. Vaccine recipients lacked prior SARS-CoV-2 infection and had negative nucleocapsid antibodies. Wells each received over 1.5 million PBMC, cultured with around 9.3 IU/ml IL-2 and about 9.3 ug/ml peptides. Cells had half their medium changed to IL-2 medium on days 3 and 7. V was shortened by 4 bases and J by 9 bases, with 10 bases between the two germline ends. In germline, CDR1 is LGHDT, CDR2 YNNKEL (reference sequence). This CDR3 has 12 residues.

This material consisted of CD4+ T cells from PBMCs cultured with SARS-CoV-2 spike peptides, taken before COVID-19 vaccination. The V gene is TRBV3-1 (or the pseudogene TRBV3-2), the J gene TRBJ2-1; a possible D gene is TRBD2 (5 bases). This receptor was obtained from a human donor who received a COVID-19 vaccine. The DNA for the CDR3 is TGTGCCAGCAGCCGGCTGAGCGGTGAGCAGTTCTTC. It codes for CASSRLSGEQFF.